This T cell receptor beta chain is drawn from a study of T cells in women clearing cervical HPV infection (dated by TCRdb to about 2018). About the full investigation: Cases were some 24 women with histologically confirmed HPV16-related CIN3 or worse, including 2 invasive cancers. Blood from cases was collected at the visit where the lesion was first found, while blood from controls was collected once the infection could no longer be detected. Cases were matched to controls by age within five years and by the year the sample was collected. Cases had a median age of approximately 35 years and controls had a median age of approximately 37, with no significant differences in baseline characteristics. Among cases, blood sampling occurred a median of roughly 160 days after lesion detection, with an interquartile range of roughly 85 to 200 days. Nested within Costa Rica's Guanacaste HPV Natural History Study, an exploratory proof-of-principle case-control study compared TCR repertoires across cervical HPV16 outcomes. In the parent cohort, around 9,900 women aged 18 or older were enrolled in Guanacaste, Costa Rica, during about 1993 to 1995 and then followed for approximately 7 years. The controls were fewer than 30 women whose single incident HPV16 infection cleared within 12 months with no development of precancer or cancer. Since HLA typing was available for only a few women, HLA type could not be ruled out as a confounder. As quality controls, five blinded duplicates were added to each group, bringing the total to roughly 60 samples made up of around 50 participants and 10 replicates. What the authors observed across the whole study: Whether associations preceded infection or resulted from infection could not be shown with the cross-sectional design, and effector/memory subsets and HPV-specific T cells were not isolated. Cases were distinguished from controls with an estimated AUC of around 0.85 by random forest classifiers combining richness and V gene abundances. Because the number of T cells per sample was unknown, the richness differences could reflect varying T-cell content rather than repertoire biology. TCR repertoire richness was significantly higher in CIN3+ cases than in controls across sequencing depths, while evenness did not differ. Lower TRBV6-7 relative abundance was observed in cases than in controls (approximately 0.1% versus 0.17%; Bonferroni P = 0.0008).

The germline V gene (reference sequence) yields DFQATT for CDR1 and SNEGSKA for CDR2. V is reduced by 3 bases and J by 4 bases, leaving a spacing of 12 bases between them. Its CDR3 holds 13 amino acids, cysteine through phenylalanine. Shown are 30 bases from within the CDR3, in frame from base 1. On this clone: Its antigen is still unknown. The CDR3 is cut off 3 residues early in the read; its end comes from the germline J gene.

Every participant had a single incident cervical HPV16 infection, and women with prevalent HPV16 infections were excluded. Cervical HPV DNA was detected by MY09/MY11 PCR, and genotyping was performed by dot-blot hybridization. Fifteen mL of heparinized blood were centrifuged, and the buffy coat was aliquoted, frozen at -30°C, then stored at -80°C. QIAGEN kits were used to extract genomic DNA from buffy coat specimens. TCR beta CDR3 regions were amplified by multiplex PCR from an average of roughly 1,200 ng genomic DNA per sample using the immunoSEQ assay. The assay corrected primer bias using a complete synthetic TCR repertoire to establish an amplification baseline. Amplicons were sequenced on the Illumina platform. In the authors' own workflow: Sequences were error-corrected by clustering with frequency ratios and a modified nearest-neighbor algorithm, then analyzed in the immunoSEQ Analyzer with IMGT gene definitions. At each rarefaction depth, TCR richness and evenness were averaged over 20 rarefaction repeats, and samples with fewer sequences than the depth were excluded. Wilcoxon rank sum tests with FDR correction were used to compare relative abundances of V, D and J genes between the groups. For the blinded duplicates, the intraclass correlation was 95% to 96% for TCR richness and averaged approximately 76% across about 64 gene segments. TCRdb took over this immuneACCESS table, retaining in-frame rearrangements with V and J assigned. Such tables are incomplete; in checked studies, under half of the missing clones stem from an unresolved V gene, and the remainder is unexplained. That table furnishes V, J and clone size, whereas the DNA furnished D and trimming. The sample's records list tens of thousands of clones. 4% to 5.5% of the sample goes to the ten largest clones.

This TCR derives from a woman aged 18 to 75 with a cervical HPV16 infection that either progressed to CIN3+ or cleared (not recorded which). Recombination linked TRBV20-1 to TRBJ1-2; TRBD1 could be the D gene, as 6 bases match. The specimen sequenced was blood buffy coat. The sequenced CDR3 bases are TGCAGTGCTAGGAGGGGGGGTGTCTATGGC. The resulting protein is CSARRGGVYG. The CDR3 in full is CSARRGGVYGYTF.